The 27 T cell receptor beta chains given below trace back to one sample, sequenced in a study of graft-versus-host responses after intestinal transplantation. Measured with immunoSEQ multiplex PCR; TCRdb has only the in-frame clones, and not every one. The sample yields around 23,000 clones, 80% to 95% seen once. The starting material was PBMCs, obtained 18 days after transplant. These receptors were taken from a human patient who received an intestinal transplant, so some T cells may come from the graft donor.

V is TRBV6-4 and J is TRBJ2-7; 7 positions agree with TRBD2. The CDR3 totals 15 residues. Trimming took 5 bases from V and 2 from J; bases not matched to a gene: 9. The V gene's germline CDR1 is MRHNA and CDR2 SNTAGT. For the CDR3, the DNA is TGTGCCAGCAGTCCCTGGGCGGGGGACGCCTACGAGCAGTACTTC. This translates into CASSPWAGDAYEQYF.

The V gene is TRBV6-1, the J gene TRBJ1-4; no clear D gene. Trimming pared 7 bases from V and 0 bases from J, leaving 12 bases between. The V gene's germline CDR1 is MNHNS and CDR2 SASEGT. This CDR3 region has 15 residues. CDR3 in DNA: TGTGCCAGCAACCCGAGGCCTGCAACTAATGAAAAACTGTTTTTT. Translating gives CASNPRPATNEKLFF.

V gene TRBV19 combines with J gene TRBJ1-2; perhaps TRBD1 as D (5 bases). The V and J ends lost 3 bases and 4 bases respectively, with 9 bases between them. Germline V CDR1 and CDR2: LNHDA, SQIVND (reference sequence). The CDR3 extends over 13 amino acids. CDR3 protein: CASSIQGAYGYTF. As DNA, the CDR3 is TGTGCCAGTAGTATCCAGGGCGCCTATGGCTACACCTTC.

The chain carries TRBV5-1 and TRBJ2-5; D is unclear. The germline CDR1 and CDR2 sequences are SGHRS and YFSETQ. The CDR3 runs 17 residues. V gave up 0 bases and J gave up 5 bases, with 20 bases separating them. The CDR3 sequence: CASSLEIAKSVTETQYF. CDR3 in DNA: TGCGCCAGCAGCTTGGAAATAGCAAAATCTGTTACGGAGACCCAGTACTTC.

This clone was observed once. This chain uses TRBV5-6 with TRBJ1-6; D might be TRBD1 (6 bases). Germline loops: CDR1 SGHDT, CDR2 YYEEEE. Trimming removed 2 bases from V and 8 bases from J, with 11 bases in between. This CDR3 has 14 residues. CDR3 sequence (DNA): TGTGCCAGCAGCTTCGGCAGGGGTGATTCACCCCTCCACTTT. Its protein is CASSFGRGDSPLHF.

The V and J genes are TRBV6-1 and TRBJ1-1; D is unresolved. Germline loops: CDR1 MNHNS, CDR2 SASEGT. There are 13 residues in the CDR3. V dropped 7 bases and J dropped 1 base, with 10 bases sitting between them. CDR3 DNA sequence: TGTGCCAGCACGATGGGTGCGAACACTGAAGCTTTCTTT. Residues: CASTMGANTEAFF.

The gene calls are TRBV5-1 and TRBJ1-1; possibly TRBD1 for D (6 bases). The CDR3 extends over 13 amino acids. Germline V CDR1 and CDR2: SGHRS, YFSETQ. V was cut by 1 base and J by 6 bases, with 10 bases left in between. Here the CDR3 reads CASSLRGGSEAFF. CDR3 DNA sequence: TGCGCCAGCAGCTTGAGAGGGGGATCTGAAGCTTTCTTT.

This clone appeared a single time. The chain links TRBV2 to TRBJ2-7, with D perhaps assigned TRBD1 or TRBD2 (6 bases each). In germline, CDR1 is SNHLY, CDR2 FYNNEI. The CDR3 consists of 13 residues. V gave up 5 bases and J gave up 3 bases, with 11 bases separating them. As DNA, the CDR3 is TGTGCCAGCAGTCAGGGGACTCTCTACGAGCAGTACTTC. Translation gives CASSQGTLYEQYF.

This sequence joins TRBV25-1 and TRBJ2-7; D unresolved. CDR3 length: 12 amino acids. The V gene's germline CDR1 is MGHDK and CDR2 SYGVNS. With 4 bases removed from V and 2 bases from J, the gap between germline ends came to 6 bases. CDR3 nucleotides: TGTGCCAGCAGTGGTGAGACCTACGAGCAGTACTTC. Translating gives CASSGETYEQYF.

V is TRBV7-9 and J is TRBJ2-7; 14 positions match TRBD2. This CDR3 contains 17 residues. Trimming cost V 4 bases and J 0 bases; bases outside gene matches: 5. Germline V gives CDR1 SEHNR, CDR2 FQNEAQ (reference sequence). The CDR3 DNA is TGTGCCAGCAGCTCGGGACTAGCGGGGGTCTACTCCTACGAGCAGTACTTC. This translates into CASSSGLAGVYSYEQYF. Variable domain in full (rest from reference TRBV7-9 and TRBJ2-7): DTGVSQNPRHKITKRGQNVTFRCDPISEHNRLYWYRQTLGQGPEFLTYFQNEAQLEKSRLLSDRFSAERPKGSFSTLEIQRTEQGDSAMYLCASSSGLAGVYSYEQYFGPGTRLTVT.

This clone has just one count. This rearrangement joins TRBV11-3 to TRBJ2-3; D call uncertain. The V end lost 6 bases, the J end lost 0 bases, and 13 bases lay between the germline ends. The length of the CDR3 is 15 residues. CDR1 and CDR2 from the germline V gene are SGHNT and YENEEA. For the CDR3, the DNA is TGTGCCAGCAGGTCGCCCGGAATGAGCACAGATACGCAGTATTTT. Its translation is CASRSPGMSTDTQYF. The full variable domain, in which reference TRBV11-3 and TRBJ2-3 provide the parts outside the CDR3, is EAGVVQSPRYKIIEKKQPVAFWCNPISGHNTLYWYLQNLGQGPELLIRYENEEAVDDSQLPKDRFSAERLKGVDSTLKIQPAELGDSAVYLCASRSPGMSTDTQYFGPGTRLTVL.

The V gene is TRBV7-2, the J gene TRBJ1-5; D gene ambiguous. V gave up 2 bases and J gave up 1 base, with 9 bases separating them. Germline V gives CDR1 SGHTA, CDR2 FQGNSA. CDR3 length equals 15 residues. CDR3 region: CASSLMALSNQPQHF. CDR3 bases: TGTGCCAGCAGCTTAATGGCACTCAGCAATCAGCCCCAGCATTTT.

The chain joins TRBV6-1 to TRBJ1-5; possibly TRBD1 for D (5 bases). V lost 7 bases and J 9 bases, leaving 19 bases between the germline ends. The CDR3 has 14 amino acids. Germline assignment: CDR1 MNHNS and CDR2 SASEGT. The CDR3 nucleotides are TGTGCCAGCAACGAGGGGACGAGCGGGTCGCCCCAGCATTTT. This translates into CASNEGTSGSPQHF.

V usage is TRBV15 and J usage is TRBJ1-2; 7 bases line up with TRBD1. Germline V CDR1 and CDR2: LNHNV, YYDKDF (reference sequence). Unmatched junction bases numbered 11, after V lost 5 bases and J lost 8 bases. The CDR3 extends over 14 amino acids. In nucleotides, the CDR3 is TGTGCCACCAGCGGCCCTACAGGGGTGGGGGGCTACACCTTC. Protein product: CATSGPTGVGGYTF.

The chain has TRBV27 and TRBJ2-4; no definite D call. The CDR3 is 15 amino acids. The V end was cut by 1 base, the J end by 1 base, with 8 bases between. Germline values: CDR1 MNHEY, CDR2 SMNVEV (reference sequence). The CDR3 spells CASSLFGTAKNIQYF. The CDR3 bases are TGTGCCAGCAGTTTATTTGGAACCGCCAAAAACATTCAGTACTTC.

The gene calls are TRBV27 and TRBJ2-7; 8 bases map to TRBD2. CDR1 is MNHEY and CDR2 is SMNVEV in the germline V gene (reference sequence). Trimming removed 0 bases from V and 7 bases from J; junction bases left unmatched: 5. There are 14 residues in the CDR3. The CDR3 protein is CASSLSRGGWEQYF. DNA for the CDR3: TGTGCCAGCAGTTTATCTCGGGGGGGATGGGAGCAGTACTTC.

This chain connects TRBV4-1 to TRBJ2-7; 10 nucleotides align to TRBD1. V dropped 4 bases and J dropped 0; count of bases not matched to a gene: 6. Germline values: CDR1 MGHRA, CDR2 YSYEKL. The CDR3 consists of 16 residues. This CDR3 is CASSLPGQGSSYEQYF. As DNA, the CDR3 is TGCGCCAGCAGCCTCCCGGGACAGGGGTCCTCCTACGAGCAGTACTTC.

This chain connects TRBV19 to TRBJ1-2; perhaps TRBD1 as D (6 bases). Trimming took 6 bases from V and 3 from J, leaving 8 bases between them. The CDR3 consists of 12 residues. The germline V gene has CDR1 LNHDA and CDR2 SQIVND (reference sequence). The CDR3 here is CASSGQYYGYTF. DNA of the CDR3: TGTGCCAGTAGCGGACAGTACTATGGCTACACCTTC.

This sequence joins TRBV12-5 and TRBJ1-2; TRBD1 matches 8 bases. V lost 6 bases to trimming and J lost 2 bases; unmatched junction nucleotides: 8. CDR1 is LGHNT and CDR2 is FRNRAP in the germline V gene. CDR3 length equals 15 residues. This CDR3 reads CASGPMGQDNYGYTF. The CDR3 coding sequence is TGTGCTAGTGGCCCCATGGGACAGGACAACTATGGCTACACCTTC.

The CDR3 loop is CASSLVASGGIGNEQFF. The CDR3 DNA reads as TGTGCCAGCAGCTTAGTCGCTAGCGGGGGTATTGGCAATGAGCAGTTCTTC. This chain connects TRBV7-2 to TRBJ2-1; the match to TRBD2 covers 10 bases. The CDR3 has 17 amino acids. Germline-derived CDR1 and CDR2 are SGHTA and FQGNSA. With 1 base clipped from V and 6 bases from J, the junction kept 9 bases outside the gene matches.

This CDR3 reads CASSHRGREEAFF. The CDR3 nucleotides are TGTGCCAGCAGTCACAGAGGGAGGGAGGAAGCTTTCTTT. The chain carries TRBV25-1 and TRBJ1-1; no firm D call. CDR1 and CDR2 (germline): MGHDK, SYGVNS. The length of the CDR3 is 13 residues. V was pared by 5 bases and J by 8 bases, with 15 bases between.

This chain links TRBV21-1 with TRBJ1-6; TRBD1 was called by the table and not checked on the DNA. TRBV21-1 is listed as a pseudogene. The CDR3 is 14 amino acids. The CDR3 DNA reads as TGTGCCAGCAGTAGGACAGTTACTAATTCACCCCTCCACTTT. Protein product: CASSRTVTNSPLHF.

The chain carries TRBV7-8 and TRBJ2-1; D is uncertain. Germline lookup yields CDR1 SGHVS and CDR2 FQNEAQ. This CDR3 contains 11 residues. V lost 1 base to trimming and J lost 9 bases, with 4 bases between them. The CDR3 here is CASSLVGEQFF. Here the CDR3 DNA reads TGTGCCAGCAGCTTAGTAGGTGAGCAGTTCTTC.

The sample holds one count of this clone. The J gene is TRBJ1-1, the V gene TRBV7-6; D remains ambiguous. Germline assignment: CDR1 SGHVS and CDR2 FNYEAQ. V shed 4 bases and J shed 0 bases, with 15 bases lying between them. CDR3 length equals 16 residues. CDR3 amino acids: CASSSTEPAMNTEAFF. In DNA form, the CDR3 reads TGTGCCAGCAGCTCAACGGAGCCCGCCATGAACACTGAAGCTTTCTTT.

The DNA of the CDR3 is TGCGCCAGCAGCTTGACCATACTAGCGGGGGGCTCCTACGAGCAGTACTTC. As protein: CASSLTILAGGSYEQYF. The chain links TRBV5-1 to TRBJ2-7, with 12 bases that match TRBD2. The CDR3 has 17 amino acids. J gave up 0 bases and V 1 base, and 5 bases lay outside the gene matches. Germline V gene data show CDR1 as SGHRS and CDR2 as YFSETQ.

The chain joins TRBV5-1 to TRBJ2-1, with TRBD2 matching 8 bases. The junction had 6 bases not matched to a gene; V was cut back by 2 bases and J by 2 bases. The CDR3 extends over 16 amino acids. Germline CDR1 reads SGHRS; CDR2 reads YFSETQ. For the CDR3, the DNA is TGCGCCAGCAGCTTTTCTTCGGGGGGGCCCTACAATGAGCAGTTCTTC. As protein: CASSFSSGGPYNEQFF.

This rearrangement joins TRBV5-1 to TRBJ1-4; D is undetermined. Trimming left V 2 bases short and J 5 bases short, with 10 bases between. This CDR3 region has 14 residues. Germline V gives CDR1 SGHRS, CDR2 YFSETQ. The CDR3, as DNA: TGCGCCAGCAGCTTCTCCCGGGAAAATGAAAAACTGTTTTTT. Translated: CASSFSRENEKLFF.